The 23 T cell receptor beta chains below all came from one sample that was sequenced in a study of OX40 agonist ivuxolimab in advanced cancers. The assay was immunoSEQ multiplex PCR, and TCRdb's table has in-frame clones only and misses some. This table has 30,000 to 35,000 clones, around 90% appearing once. The material sequenced was CD4+ or CD8+ T cells sorted from blood, taken in a trial of the OX40 agonist ivuxolimab. The receptors were sampled from an adult with an advanced solid tumor such as melanoma, head and neck, liver or kidney cancer.

The chain carries TRBV5-1 and TRBJ1-1; D is ambiguous. Germline assignment: CDR1 SGHRS and CDR2 YFSETQ. There are 13 residues in the CDR3. V was shortened by 2 bases and J by 1 base, with 6 bases between the two germline ends. The CDR3 is CASSFAGNTEAFF. DNA of the CDR3: TGCGCCAGCAGCTTCGCAGGGAACACTGAAGCTTTCTTT.

The chain couples TRBV9 to TRBJ2-1; 8 nucleotides line up with TRBD2. Germline V gene lookup returns CDR1 SGDLS and CDR2 YYNGEE. The ends lost 3 bases at V and 15 bases at J; junction bases unmatched: 11. The CDR3 runs 13 residues. CDR3 loop: CASSETWTSHLFF. In nucleotides, the CDR3 is TGTGCCAGCAGCGAGACCTGGACTAGCCATCTGTTCTTC.

The chain has TRBV5-4 and TRBJ2-1; D is tentatively TRBD1 or TRBD2 (5 bases each). CDR3 length: 16 residues. Germline CDR1 reads SGHNT; CDR2 reads YYREEE (reference sequence). The ends were cut back, 4 bases at V and 7 bases at J, with 21 bases in the middle. Here the CDR3 DNA reads TGTGCCAGCAGCCGAGCAGGCGAGGGGATATCAAATGAGCAGTTCTTC. This sequence encodes CASSRAGEGISNEQFF.

The chain employs TRBV27 and TRBJ1-1; 7 bases are shared with TRBD1. This CDR3 is built from 14 residues. With V trimmed by 5 bases and J by 5 bases, 8 bases remained unmatched. CDR1 and CDR2 from the germline V gene are MNHEY and SMNVEV (reference sequence). The CDR3 is CASSPQGTFTEAFF. DNA for the CDR3: TGTGCCAGCAGTCCACAGGGGACGTTTACTGAAGCTTTCTTT.

This clone is categorized as medium-sized. V usage is TRBV19 and J usage is TRBJ2-3, with 7 positions matching TRBD2. This CDR3 region has 14 residues. V shed 11 bases and J 3 bases; nucleotides not matched to a gene: 11. The V gene's germline CDR1 is LNHDA and CDR2 SQIVND (reference sequence). The CDR3 loop reads CAAAGGSGTDTQYF. The DNA of the CDR3 is TGTGCCGCAGCTGGCGGGAGTGGTACAGATACGCAGTATTTT.

The V and J genes are TRBV4-1 and TRBJ1-2; 7 nucleotides line up with TRBD1. The length of the CDR3 is 17 residues. Looked up from germline, CDR1 is MGHRA and CDR2 is YSYEKL. J lost 2 bases, V lost 1 base, and 10 bases had no gene match. CDR3 residues: CASSQGPGGMVNYGYTF. Here the CDR3 DNA reads TGCGCCAGCAGCCAAGGGCCAGGGGGTATGGTGAACTATGGCTACACCTTC.

This chain uses TRBV10-1 with TRBJ2-2, with D hard to call. The CDR3 runs 16 residues. Trimming removed 5 bases from V and 0 bases from J, with 13 bases in between. Germline loops: CDR1 WNHNN, CDR2 SYGVQD (reference sequence). The chain's CDR3 is CASSWAETSNTGELFF. As DNA, the CDR3 is TGCGCCAGCAGTTGGGCGGAGACTTCGAACACCGGGGAGCTGTTTTTT.

The V gene is TRBV18, the J gene TRBJ1-1; tentatively, D is TRBD1 (6 bases). CDR3 length equals 18 residues. Per the germline V gene, CDR1 is KGHSH and CDR2 is LQKENI. The V end lost 6 bases, the J end lost 6 bases, and 29 bases lay between the germline ends. The CDR3 sequence: CASSLNDLGGSINSEAFF. In DNA, the CDR3 is TGTGCCAGCTCTCTCAACGATTTGGGGGGCTCTATTAACTCTGAAGCTTTCTTT.

This chain links TRBV19 with TRBJ1-1, with D perhaps TRBD1 (5 bases). V was shortened by 2 bases and J by 6 bases, with 16 bases between the two germline ends. The germline gives CDR1 LNHDA, CDR2 SQIVND (reference sequence). The CDR3 has 15 amino acids. The CDR3 region has the DNA TGTGCCAGTAGTATAAACGGGGACGGATCCGCTGAAGCTTTCTTT. The encoded protein is CASSINGDGSAEAFF.

The rearrangement joins TRBV5-1 to TRBJ2-3; no clear D. From germline, CDR1 is SGHRS and CDR2 YFSETQ. With 0 bases removed from V and 1 base from J, the gap between germline ends came to 9 bases. The CDR3 spans 15 residues. CDR3 nucleotide sequence: TGCGCCAGCAGCTTGGGACCCTCCCGCACAGATACGCAGTATTTT. Its translation is CASSLGPSRTDTQYF.

V gene TRBV7-3 combines with J gene TRBJ2-2, with D possibly matching TRBD1 (5 bases). Trimming removed 5 bases at V and 1 base at J, with 8 bases between. The germline CDR1 and CDR2 sequences are SGHTA and FQGTGA. The CDR3 runs to 14 residues. CDR3: CASSPTGNTGELFF. CDR3 nucleotide sequence: TGTGCCAGCAGCCCAACAGGGAACACCGGGGAGCTGTTTTTT.

The chain has TRBV7-6 and TRBJ2-1; D is unclear. The CDR3 runs to 11 residues. The ends were cut back, 5 bases at V and 7 bases at J, with 6 bases in the middle. Germline assignment: CDR1 SGHVS and CDR2 FNYEAQ. The CDR3 here is CASSVSNEQFF. The CDR3 bases are TGTGCCAGCAGCGTATCTAATGAGCAGTTCTTC. The full variable domain, in which reference TRBV7-6 and TRBJ2-1 provide the parts outside the CDR3, is GAGVSQSPRYKVTKRGQDVALRCDPISGHVSLYWYRQALGQGPEFLTYFNYEAQQDKSGLPNDRFSAERPEGSISTLTIQRTEQRDSAMYRCASSVSNEQFFGPGTRLTVL.

This sequence joins TRBV5-1 and TRBJ2-1; weak D call: TRBD2 (6 bases). Trimming took off 3 bases at V and 2 bases at J, with 15 bases between the two ends. This CDR3 region has 16 residues. Germline-derived CDR1 and CDR2 are SGHRS and YFSETQ. The CDR3 sequence: CASSSYSGVPYNEQFF. The CDR3 nucleotides read TGCGCCAGCAGCTCGTATTCGGGAGTACCCTACAATGAGCAGTTCTTC.

This chain connects TRBV30 to TRBJ2-7, with 11 bases matching TRBD2. Trimming took 2 bases from V and 5 from J; bases not matched to a gene: 5. Germline CDR1 is GTSNPN and CDR2 is SVGIG (reference sequence). CDR3 length: 14 amino acids. In DNA, the CDR3 is TGTGCCTGGAGTCTTCTAGCGGGAGGCGACGAGCAGTACTTC. As protein: CAWSLLAGGDEQYF.

This clone was counted a few times. This chain connects TRBV19 to TRBJ2-2; D not resolved. V shed 7 bases and J shed 2 bases, with 17 bases lying between them. Germline loops: CDR1 LNHDA, CDR2 SQIVND (reference sequence). The CDR3 length is 16 residues. The DNA for the CDR3 is TGTGCCAGTAAGGCCCCGGGCTTTCTTAACACCGGGGAGCTGTTTTTT. It codes for CASKAPGFLNTGELFF.

This clone is a singleton in its sample. V gene TRBV21-1 combines with J gene TRBJ1-3; TRBD1, as called in the table, went unchecked against the DNA. TRBV21-1 is given as a pseudogene. The CDR3 length is 16 residues. CDR3 sequence reads: CASNGQGAYSGNTIYF. The CDR3 DNA is TGTGCCAGCAACGGACAGGGAGCGTACTCTGGAAACACCATATATTTT.

V usage is TRBV7-2 and J usage is TRBJ2-4; 13 nucleotides match TRBD2. Trimming cost V 5 bases and J 13 bases; bases outside gene matches: 2. Germline values: CDR1 SGHTA, CDR2 FQGNSA. CDR3 length: 12 amino acids. The CDR3 reads CASSTGLAGQYF. In DNA, the CDR3 is TGTGCCAGCAGCACGGGACTAGCGGGGCAGTACTTC.

The J gene is TRBJ2-1, the V gene TRBV4-3; the D is unclear. Looked up from germline, CDR1 is LGHNA and CDR2 is YSLEER. The CDR3 totals 14 residues. V shed 0 bases and J shed 6 bases, with 9 bases lying between them. CDR3 DNA: TGCGCCAGCAGCCAAGAGAAAGTTGGCAATGAGCAGTTCTTC. Its protein product is CASSQEKVGNEQFF.

The chain employs TRBV29-1 and TRBJ1-3; unclear D gene. CDR3 length: 14 residues. Trimming shortened V by 7 bases and J by 2 bases, and 15 bases separated the two germline ends. CDR1 SQVTM and CDR2 ANQGSEA come from the germline V gene. CDR3 protein: CSASGPGTGNTIYF. The DNA of the CDR3 is TGCAGCGCCTCCGGACCTGGAACTGGAAACACCATATATTTT.

V gene TRBV9 combines with J gene TRBJ2-1, with TRBD2 matching 12 bases. Per germline, CDR1 SGDLS and CDR2 YYNGEE. The CDR3 runs to 18 residues. Trimming took 2 bases from V and 7 from J; bases not matched to a gene: 13. The CDR3 DNA reads as TGTGCCAGCAGCGTGACTAGCGGGAGTTATCCCGCTGTAAATGAGCAGTTCTTC. It codes for CASSVTSGSYPAVNEQFF.

This clone came up a few times. The gene calls are TRBV7-9 and TRBJ2-7; the D is unclear. Germline CDR1 reads SEHNR; CDR2 reads FQNEAQ (reference sequence). This CDR3 comprises 11 residues. Between the trimmed V and J ends, which lost 5 bases and 0 bases, there was a span of 2 bases. The CDR3 region has the DNA TGTGCCAGCAGCACCTCCTACGAGCAGTACTTC. Its protein is CASSTSYEQYF.

The chain is built from TRBV5-4 and TRBJ2-6; maybe TRBD2 (6 bases). The CDR3 runs 16 residues. Germline V CDR1 and CDR2: SGHNT, YYREEE (reference sequence). Trimming pared 6 bases from V and 0 bases from J, leaving 13 bases between. CDR3 DNA sequence: TGTGCCAGCAAACCCGGGGGAATCTCTGGGGCCAACGTCCTGACTTTC. Encoded protein: CASKPGGISGANVLTF. Full variable domain (outside the CDR3, taken from reference TRBV5-4 and TRBJ2-6): ETGVTQSPTHLIKTRGQQVTLRCSSQSGHNTVSWYQQALGQGPQFIFQYYREEENGRGNFPPRFSGLQFPNYSSELNVNALELDDSALYLCASKPGGISGANVLTFGAGSRLTVL.

The rearrangement uses TRBV19 and TRBJ2-3, with TRBD2 as a possible D gene (5 bases). This CDR3 contains 14 residues. Trimming removed 1 base from V and 2 bases from J, with 7 bases in between. Germline V CDR1 and CDR2: LNHDA, SQIVND (reference sequence). The CDR3 DNA follows: TGTGCCAGTAGTATAGGAGGGTACACAGATACGCAGTATTTT. It codes for CASSIGGYTDTQYF.